This TCR beta chain was obtained from a study of blood T cell repertoires in COVID-19. TCRdb's table, derived via immunoSEQ multiplex PCR, lists solely in-frame clones and lacks some. Of some 250,000 clones in the sample, around 81% were seen once. Trimming took 4 bases from V and 2 from J, leaving 6 bases between them. This CDR3 is built from 13 residues. This clonotype was sampled from a man under 40 who had recovered from COVID-19. The chain links TRBV12-3 or TRBV12-4 to TRBJ1-5; D ambiguous. Sequenced input: peripheral blood. The DNA of the CDR3 is TGTGCCAGCAGTTCCGGGGGCAATCAGCCCCAGCATTTT. It translates to CASSSGGNQPQHF.